A selection of T cell receptor beta chains follows, all from one sample in a study of blood T cell repertoires in COVID-19. Method: immunoSEQ multiplex PCR; TCRdb's copy keeps in-frame clones and lacks some. The sample includes some 200,000 clones, around 85% of them seen just once. Sequencing was performed on peripheral blood. The origin of the receptors is a woman aged 45-60 years with acute or convalescent COVID-19. Each CDR3 is given with its conserved first and last residue.

TRBV5-8,TRBJ1-2,CASSSRGGSLPYGYTF
TRBV18,TRBJ1-1,CASLRGLNTEAFF
TRBV9,TRBJ2-3,CASSVGGADTQYF
TRBV9,TRBJ2-1,CASSVGGGFSYNEQFF
TRBV24-1,TRBJ2-2,CATSDSPTGRYTGELFF
TRBV6-5,TRBJ1-5,CASRTGQVNQPQHF
TRBV18,TRBJ1-6,CASSQGGTDNSPLHF
TRBV6-5,TRBJ2-3,CASGGAGDTQYF
TRBV6-2/TRBV6-3,TRBJ2-5,CASSSVAGKETQYF
TRBV7-9,TRBJ1-2,CASSPHRVYGYTF
TRBV11-3,TRBJ2-1,CASSLDVDRGYNEQFF
TRBV5-8,TRBJ2-1,CASSSRAGSSYNEQFF
TRBV30,TRBJ2-3,CARSGGDTDTQYF
TRBV2,TRBJ1-3,CASIATSWAPGNTIYF
TRBV19,TRBJ2-3,CASSPARGASGDTQYF
TRBV18,TRBJ2-3,CASSRLAGEADTQYF
TRBV7-2,TRBJ1-4,CASSWIGGTVEKLFF
TRBV19,TRBJ1-6,CASSRSGQGALNSPLHF
TRBV15,TRBJ2-3,CATSGETGSSTDTQYF
TRBV30,TRBJ1-5,CAWSVGRGRGQPQHF
TRBV24-1,TRBJ1-5,CATSDPYSNQPQHF
TRBV27,TRBJ1-1,CASSWGGGTEAFF
TRBV9,TRBJ2-6,CASRGVGQSGANVLTF
TRBV5-6,TRBJ2-3,CASSKGQIDTQYF
TRBV30,TRBJ1-1,CAWRVQSTLNTEAFF
TRBV5-1,TRBJ2-5,CASSFSGGAGETQYF
TRBV7-2,TRBJ2-1,CASSLGSGSPHNEQFF
TRBV9,TRBJ2-3,CASSATSGNSDTQYF
TRBV6-2/TRBV6-3,TRBJ2-7,CASSYRVEREQYF
TRBV18,TRBJ1-6,CASSQPLLPLHF
TRBV24-1,TRBJ2-1,CATSGGVRNEQFF
TRBV12-5,TRBJ1-5,CATSQESNQPQHF
TRBV25-1,TRBJ2-1,CASSDGGTYYNEQFF
TRBV7-2,TRBJ1-5,CASSLTLGNQPQHF
TRBV7-3,TRBJ2-5,CASSYTGQETQYF
TRBV14,TRBJ2-7,CASSQGGGYEQYF
TRBV10-3,TRBJ1-5,CAISELGESQPQHF
TRBV18,TRBJ2-7,CASSPTRDSNEQYF
TRBV9,TRBJ1-2,CASSVAGYGYTF
TRBV15,TRBJ2-2,CATSRDGAGWGTGELFF
TRBV13,TRBJ1-4,CASSFAPGGEKLFF
TRBV5-3,TRBJ1-5,CARSLGQKTNQPQHF
TRBV19,TRBJ1-3,CASSITRASSGNTIYF
TRBV11-2,TRBJ2-3,CASSLGEVQGESGLF
TRBV7-2,TRBJ2-5,CASSPGGAWETQYF
TRBV5-1,TRBJ1-4,CASRGEGRGNEKLFF
TRBV29-1,TRBJ2-1,CSVNPAEGGSSYNEQFF
TRBV5-6,TRBJ1-2,CASSSTGEREGYTF
TRBV6-5,TRBJ1-2,CASSYLQGHGYTF
TRBV10-3,TRBJ1-1,CAISWTGTEAFF
TRBV9,TRBJ1-1,CASSLTEGTEAFF
TRBV9,TRBJ2-5,CASSVQTTQETQYF
TRBV7-2,TRBJ1-2,CASSLAYSLGALTGYTF
TRBV29-1,TRBJ1-1,CSAEDGAEAFF